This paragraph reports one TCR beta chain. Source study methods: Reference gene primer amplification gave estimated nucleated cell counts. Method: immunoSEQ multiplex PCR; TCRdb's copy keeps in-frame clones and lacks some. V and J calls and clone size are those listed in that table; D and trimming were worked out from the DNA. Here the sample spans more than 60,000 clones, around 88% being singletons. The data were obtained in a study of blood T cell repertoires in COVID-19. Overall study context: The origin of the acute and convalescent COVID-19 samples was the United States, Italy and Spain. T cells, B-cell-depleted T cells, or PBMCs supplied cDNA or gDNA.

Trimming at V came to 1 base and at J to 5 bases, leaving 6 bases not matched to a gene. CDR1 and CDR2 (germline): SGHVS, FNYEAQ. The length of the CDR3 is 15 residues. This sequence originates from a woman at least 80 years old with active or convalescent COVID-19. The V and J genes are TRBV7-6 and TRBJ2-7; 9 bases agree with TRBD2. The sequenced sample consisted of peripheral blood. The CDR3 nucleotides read TGTGCCAGCAGCTTAGGAGGGACTAGCTTCGACGAGCAGTACTTC. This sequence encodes CASSLGGTSFDEQYF.